What follows describes a single TCR beta chain. The antigen is undetermined. CDR3 length: 15 residues. Trimming removed 5 bases at V and 4 bases at J, with 17 bases between. Germline V gene data show CDR1 as LNHDA and CDR2 as SQIVND (reference sequence). The sample belongs to a study of cytomegalovirus exposure and HLA in healthy donors. Findings of the study overall: One variant, a missense change in DCLRE1C, was linked in a later analysis to TCR beta V- and J-gene trimming.

With 60 Vbeta and 13 Jbeta primers, the PCR was carried out. Using immunoSEQ multiplex PCR, the repertoire was profiled, and TCRdb retains in-frame clones only, with some absent. This table holds about 120,000 clones. The gene calls are TRBV19 and TRBJ1-1; weak D call: TRBD1 (5 bases). This TCR was sampled from a man younger than 35 in good health and CMV-seronegative. The sequenced material came from PBMCs. CDR3 residues: CASSVRTGGGTEAFF. In DNA, the CDR3 is TGTGCCAGTAGTGTCCGGACGGGCGGGGGCACTGAAGCTTTCTTT.